The sequence of this T cell receptor beta chain was determined in a study of T cells in Graves' hyperthyroidism and ophthalmopathy. General study results and limits: Ophthalmopathy could be told apart from stable hyperthyroidism with a 13 V-J model. Most thyroid clonotypes with frequency above 0.001 were detected in blood.

This clonotype was observed a few times. Its specificity is unknown. This CDR3 comprises 16 residues. V gave up 1 base and J gave up 0 bases, with 7 bases separating them. From germline, CDR1 is LGHNA and CDR2 YNFKEQ. RNA transcripts provided the source from which TCR beta CDR3 regions were amplified. The HTBI set primed first-round TCR CDR3 RT-PCR. TCRdb passed the multiplex PCR reads through MiXCR, listing each CDR3 protein once. The table includes 450,000 to 500,000 distinct CDR3 sequences, roughly 23% detected once. The sequence derives from a woman between 65 and 79 years old with Graves' ophthalmopathy. The source material was blood. V is TRBV4-2 and J is TRBJ2-6, with a weak D call TRBD2 (6 bases). The CDR3, as DNA: TGTGCCAGCAGCCAAGGGAGGGACTCTGGGGCCAACGTCCTGACTTTC. Protein: CASSQGRDSGANVLTF.